This TCR beta chain was observed in a study of a mutant IDH1 vaccine in newly diagnosed glioma. The overall study: Among treated patients, 62.5% were male and approximately 40% female, and mean age was 40.4 years. Therapy received beforehand was radiotherapy, temozolomide, or both, with most patients given both.

CDR1 LNHDA and CDR2 SQIVND come from the germline V gene (reference sequence). V dropped 7 bases and J dropped 4 bases, with 11 bases sitting between them. The CDR3 covers 12 residues. Time point given: week 35, safety follow-up. Vaccination used 300 ug of mutant IDH1 20-mer peptide per dose, with topical imiquimod. Comments on this clone: Its antigen is as yet unknown.

Using immunoSEQ multiplex PCR, the repertoire was profiled, and TCRdb retains in-frame clones only, with some absent. The sample contains approximately 47,000 clones, around 89% of which appear only once. This sequence originates from a woman aged 35 to 49 with glioma. V and J are TRBV19 and TRBJ2-7; tentative D call: TRBD1 (6 bases). The specimen comprised PBMCs, sampled from a glioma patient whose treatment included an IDH1 peptide vaccine. The CDR3 loop is CASNQGWYEQYF. The DNA of the CDR3 is TGTGCCAGTAACCAGGGGTGGTACGAGCAGTACTTC. Looking up the rest from reference TRBV19 and TRBJ2-7 gives the full variable domain: DGGITQSPKYLFRKEGQNVTLSCEQNLNHDAMYWYRQDPGQGLRLIYYSQIVNDFQKGDIAEGYSVSREKKESFPLTVTSAQKNPTAFYLCASNQGWYEQYFGPGTRLTVT.